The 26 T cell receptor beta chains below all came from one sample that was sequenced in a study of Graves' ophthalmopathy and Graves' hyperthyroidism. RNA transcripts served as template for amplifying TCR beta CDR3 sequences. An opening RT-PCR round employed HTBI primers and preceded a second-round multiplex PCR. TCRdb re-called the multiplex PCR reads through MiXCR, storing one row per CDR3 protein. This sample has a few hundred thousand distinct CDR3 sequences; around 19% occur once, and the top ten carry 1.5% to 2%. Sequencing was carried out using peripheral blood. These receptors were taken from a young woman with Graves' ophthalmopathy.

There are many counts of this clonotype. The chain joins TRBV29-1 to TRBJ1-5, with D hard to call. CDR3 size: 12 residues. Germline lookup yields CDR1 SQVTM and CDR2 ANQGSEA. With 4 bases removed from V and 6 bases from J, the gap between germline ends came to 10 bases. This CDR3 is CSVAWEGQPQHF. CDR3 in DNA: TGCAGCGTTGCGTGGGAAGGTCAGCCCCAGCATTTT.

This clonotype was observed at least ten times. CDR3 sequence: CASSPDPVAKGEQYF. In nucleotides, the CDR3 is TGCGCCAGCAGCCCTGACCCCGTCGCAAAGGGCGAGCAGTACTTC. The chain couples TRBV5-1 to TRBJ2-7; D remains ambiguous. Trimming removed 4 bases from V and 6 bases from J, with 20 bases in between. The germline V gene has CDR1 SGHRS and CDR2 YFSETQ. This CDR3 is built from 15 residues.

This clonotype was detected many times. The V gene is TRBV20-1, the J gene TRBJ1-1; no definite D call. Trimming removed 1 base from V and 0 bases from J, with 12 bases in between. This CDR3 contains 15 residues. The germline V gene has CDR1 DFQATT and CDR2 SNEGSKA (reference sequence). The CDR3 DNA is TGCAGTGCTAGAGCGCGTCCCCCTCTGAACACTGAAGCTTTCTTT. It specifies CSARARPPLNTEAFF.

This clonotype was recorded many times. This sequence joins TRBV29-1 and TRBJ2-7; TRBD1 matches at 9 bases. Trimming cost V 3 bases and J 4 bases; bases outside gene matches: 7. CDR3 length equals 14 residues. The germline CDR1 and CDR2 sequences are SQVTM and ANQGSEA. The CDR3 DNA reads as TGCAGCGTTGACGGAACAGGGGGCGGATACGAGCAGTACTTC. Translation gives CSVDGTGGGYEQYF.

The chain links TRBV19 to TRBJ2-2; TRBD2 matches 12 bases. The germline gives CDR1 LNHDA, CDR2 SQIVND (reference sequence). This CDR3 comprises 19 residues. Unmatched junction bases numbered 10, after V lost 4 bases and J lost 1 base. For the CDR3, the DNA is TGTGCCAGTAGTACCCGGGACTTGACTAGCGGGGGGAACACCGGGGAGCTGTTTTTT. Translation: CASSTRDLTSGGNTGELFF.

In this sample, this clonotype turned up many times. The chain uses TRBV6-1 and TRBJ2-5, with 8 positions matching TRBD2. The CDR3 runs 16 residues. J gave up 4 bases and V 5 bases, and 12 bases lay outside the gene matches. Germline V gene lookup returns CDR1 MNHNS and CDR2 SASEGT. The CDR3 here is CASSKPGGFRRETQYF. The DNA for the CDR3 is TGTGCCAGCAGTAAACCGGGGGGGTTTAGAAGAGAGACCCAGTACTTC.

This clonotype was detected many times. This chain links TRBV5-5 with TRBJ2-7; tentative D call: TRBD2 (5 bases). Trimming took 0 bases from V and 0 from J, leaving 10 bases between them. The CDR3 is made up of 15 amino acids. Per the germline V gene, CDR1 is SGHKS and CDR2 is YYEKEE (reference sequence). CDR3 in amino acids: CASSLDGLISYEQYF. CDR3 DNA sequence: TGTGCCAGCAGCTTGGATGGACTTATCTCCTACGAGCAGTACTTC.

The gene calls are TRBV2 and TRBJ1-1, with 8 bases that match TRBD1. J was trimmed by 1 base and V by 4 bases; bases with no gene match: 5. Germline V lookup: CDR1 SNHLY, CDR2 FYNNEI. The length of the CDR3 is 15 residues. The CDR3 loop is CASSGGQGANTEAFF. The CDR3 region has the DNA TGTGCCAGCAGTGGTGGACAGGGTGCGAACACTGAAGCTTTCTTT.

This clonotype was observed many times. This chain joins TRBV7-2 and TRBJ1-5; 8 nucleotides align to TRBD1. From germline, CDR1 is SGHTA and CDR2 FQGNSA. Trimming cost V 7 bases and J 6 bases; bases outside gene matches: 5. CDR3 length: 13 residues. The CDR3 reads CASTSGGSQPQHF. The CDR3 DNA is TGTGCCAGCACCTCAGGGGGCTCTCAGCCCCAGCATTTT.

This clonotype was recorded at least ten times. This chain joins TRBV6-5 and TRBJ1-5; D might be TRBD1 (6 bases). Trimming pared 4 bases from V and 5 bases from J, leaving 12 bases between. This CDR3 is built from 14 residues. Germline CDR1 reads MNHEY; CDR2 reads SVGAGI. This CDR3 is CASSSTGTDQPQHF. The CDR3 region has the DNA TGTGCCAGCAGTTCTACAGGGACGGATCAGCCCCAGCATTTT.

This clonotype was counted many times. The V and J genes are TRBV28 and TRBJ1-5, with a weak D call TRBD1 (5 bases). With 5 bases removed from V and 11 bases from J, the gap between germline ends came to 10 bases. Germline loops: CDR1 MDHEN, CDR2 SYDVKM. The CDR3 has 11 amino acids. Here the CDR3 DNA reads TGTGCCAGCAGTCCCCAGGGATCCCAGCATTTT. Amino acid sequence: CASSPQGSQHF.

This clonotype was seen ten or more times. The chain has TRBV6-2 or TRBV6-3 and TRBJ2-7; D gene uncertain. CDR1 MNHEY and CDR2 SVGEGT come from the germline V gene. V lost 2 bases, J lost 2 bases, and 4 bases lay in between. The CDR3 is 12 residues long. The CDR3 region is CASSYTPYEQYF. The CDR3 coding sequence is TGTGCCAGCAGTTACACCCCCTACGAGCAGTACTTC.

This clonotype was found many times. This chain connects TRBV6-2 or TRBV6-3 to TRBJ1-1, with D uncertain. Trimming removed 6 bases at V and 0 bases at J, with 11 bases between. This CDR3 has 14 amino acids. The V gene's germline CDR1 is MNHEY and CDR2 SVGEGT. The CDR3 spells CASSLVTVNTEAFF. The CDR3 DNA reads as TGTGCCAGCAGCCTCGTCACAGTGAACACTGAAGCTTTCTTT.

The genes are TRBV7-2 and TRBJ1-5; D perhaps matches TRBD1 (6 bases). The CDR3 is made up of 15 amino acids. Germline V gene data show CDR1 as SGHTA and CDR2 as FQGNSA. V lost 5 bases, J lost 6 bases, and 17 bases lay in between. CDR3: CASSLATTGPQPQHF. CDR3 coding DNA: TGTGCCAGCAGCCTCGCCACTACAGGGCCTCAGCCCCAGCATTTT.

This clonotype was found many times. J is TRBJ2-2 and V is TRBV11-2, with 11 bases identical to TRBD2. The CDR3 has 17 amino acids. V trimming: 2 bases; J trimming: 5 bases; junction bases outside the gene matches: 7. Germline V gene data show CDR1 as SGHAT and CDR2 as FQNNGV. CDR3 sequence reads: CASSLFSGGAGTGELFF. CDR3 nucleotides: TGTGCCAGCAGCTTATTTAGCGGGGGGGCGGGTACCGGGGAGCTGTTTTTT.

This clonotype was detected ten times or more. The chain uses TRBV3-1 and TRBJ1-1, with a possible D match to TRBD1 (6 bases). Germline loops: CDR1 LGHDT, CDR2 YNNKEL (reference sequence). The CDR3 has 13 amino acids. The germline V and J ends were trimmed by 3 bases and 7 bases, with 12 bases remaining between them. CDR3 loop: CASSQGASLEAFF. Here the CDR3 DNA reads TGTGCCAGCAGCCAGGGGGCCAGCCTTGAAGCTTTCTTT.

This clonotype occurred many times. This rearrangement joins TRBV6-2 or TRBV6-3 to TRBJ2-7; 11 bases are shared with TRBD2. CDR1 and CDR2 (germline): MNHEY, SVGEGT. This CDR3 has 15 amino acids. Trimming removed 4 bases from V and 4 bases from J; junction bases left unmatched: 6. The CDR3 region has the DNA TGTGCCAGCAGTTCTACTAGCGGGAGTGTGTACGAGCAGTACTTC. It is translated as CASSSTSGSVYEQYF.

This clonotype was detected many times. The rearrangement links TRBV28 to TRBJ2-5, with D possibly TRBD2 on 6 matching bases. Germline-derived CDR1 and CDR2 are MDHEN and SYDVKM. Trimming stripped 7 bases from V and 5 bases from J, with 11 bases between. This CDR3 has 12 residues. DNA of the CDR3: TGTGCCAGCACCCAGGCGGGGGAGACCCAGTACTTC. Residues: CASTQAGETQYF.

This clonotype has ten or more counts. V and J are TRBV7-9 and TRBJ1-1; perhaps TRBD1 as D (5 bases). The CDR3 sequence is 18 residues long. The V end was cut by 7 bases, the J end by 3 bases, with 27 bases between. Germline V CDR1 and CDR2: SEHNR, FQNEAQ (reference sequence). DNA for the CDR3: TGTGCCAGCACCTCCGACAGAACCCTTTTCGGTGTGGACACTGAAGCTTTCTTT. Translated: CASTSDRTLFGVDTEAFF.

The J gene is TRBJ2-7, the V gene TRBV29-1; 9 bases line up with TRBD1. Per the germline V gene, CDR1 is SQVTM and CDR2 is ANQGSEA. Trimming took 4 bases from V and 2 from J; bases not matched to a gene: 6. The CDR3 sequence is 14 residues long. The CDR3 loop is CSVVYGTGTYEQYF. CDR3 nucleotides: TGCAGCGTTGTGTATGGGACAGGGACCTACGAGCAGTACTTC.

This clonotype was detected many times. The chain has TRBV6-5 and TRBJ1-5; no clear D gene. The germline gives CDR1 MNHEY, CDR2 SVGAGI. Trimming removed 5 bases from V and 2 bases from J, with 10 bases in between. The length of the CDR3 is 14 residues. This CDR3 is CASSRNEGNQPQHF. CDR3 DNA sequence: TGTGCCAGCAGTCGGAATGAAGGCAATCAGCCCCAGCATTTT.

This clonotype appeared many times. The CDR3 is CASSLFTSGAQNSPLHF. The CDR3 nucleotides read TGTGCCAGCAGTTTATTTACATCCGGCGCGCAAAATTCACCCCTCCACTTT. The chain combines TRBV28 with TRBJ1-6; no firm D call. Germline V gene sequence: CDR1 MDHEN, CDR2 SYDVKM. V was shortened by 1 base and J by 7 bases, with 17 bases between the two germline ends. This CDR3 has 17 amino acids.

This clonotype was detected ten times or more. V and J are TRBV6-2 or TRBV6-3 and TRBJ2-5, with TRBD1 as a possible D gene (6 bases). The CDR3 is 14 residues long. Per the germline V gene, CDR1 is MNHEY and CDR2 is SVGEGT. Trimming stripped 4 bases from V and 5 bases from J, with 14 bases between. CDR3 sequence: CASSFSRGRETQYF. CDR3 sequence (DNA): TGTGCCAGCAGTTTTTCCAGGGGCAGGGAGACCCAGTACTTC.

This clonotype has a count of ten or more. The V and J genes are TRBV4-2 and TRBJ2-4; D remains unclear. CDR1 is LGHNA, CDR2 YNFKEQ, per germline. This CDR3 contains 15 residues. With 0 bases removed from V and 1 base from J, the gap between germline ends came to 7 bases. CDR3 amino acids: CASSQDRWAKNIQYF. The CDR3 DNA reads TGTGCCAGCAGCCAAGACCGATGGGCCAAAAACATTCAGTACTTC.

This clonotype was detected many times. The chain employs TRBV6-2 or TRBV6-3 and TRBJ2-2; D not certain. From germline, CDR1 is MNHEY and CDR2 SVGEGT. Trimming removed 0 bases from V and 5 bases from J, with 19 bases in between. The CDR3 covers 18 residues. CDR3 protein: CASSYSASRAELTGELFF. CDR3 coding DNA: TGTGCCAGCAGTTACTCGGCTTCCCGGGCTGAATTAACCGGGGAGCTGTTTTTT.

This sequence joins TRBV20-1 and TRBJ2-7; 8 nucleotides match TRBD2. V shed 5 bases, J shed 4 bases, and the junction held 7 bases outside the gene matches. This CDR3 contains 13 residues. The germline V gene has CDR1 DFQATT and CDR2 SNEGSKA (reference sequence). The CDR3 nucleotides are TGCAGTGCTTTGTTAGCGGGAATGTACGAGCAGTACTTC. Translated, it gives CSALLAGMYEQYF.